This is a list of T cell receptor beta chains from one sample in a study of T-cell reconstitution after alpha-beta-depleted transplantation in children. TCRdb recomputed calls from the PCR reads with MiXCR, one row per CDR3 protein. Altogether hundreds of thousands of distinct CDR3 sequences are present, around 15% being singletons, with the ten largest covering approximately 28%. The specimen was PBMCs, mostly from graft donor cells, collected 360 days after TCRalphabeta/CD19-depleted stem cell transplant. The receptors were sampled from a boy under two years old who had a stem cell transplant for Wiskott-Aldrich syndrome, so the T cells may come from the graft donor. The CDR3 runs from the conserved cysteine through the conserved F or W. Fields, in order: V gene, J gene, D gene, clone size, CDR3 DNA, CDR3 protein. A D gene is named only where the DNA matches it firmly. The size of a clone is reported for some rows only, either as once, few or many, or as a class for expanded clones.

v_call: TRBV9; j_call: TRBJ1-3; d_call: NA; clone_size: few; cdr3_nt: TGTGCCAGCAGCGCCTCCCCAACGGCTGGAAACACCATATATTTT; cdr3_aa: CASSASPTAGNTIYF
v_call: TRBV5-1; j_call: TRBJ2-3; d_call: TRBD2; clone_size: NA; cdr3_nt: TGCGCCAGCAGCCCCGGGACTAGCCTTTTACCTAGCACAGATACGCAGTATTTT; cdr3_aa: CASSPGTSLLPSTDTQYF
v_call: TRBV3-1; j_call: TRBJ1-6; d_call: TRBD1; clone_size: NA; cdr3_nt: TGTGCCAGCAGCCAAGGCAGGGGGCGCGGTTCACCCCTCCACTTT; cdr3_aa: CASSQGRGRGSPLHF
v_call: TRBV6-1; j_call: TRBJ2-2; d_call: NA; clone_size: NA; cdr3_nt: TGTGCCAGCAGAGCCGGGACCGGCCGTGGTGTAAGGGAGCTGTTTTTT; cdr3_aa: CASRAGTGRGVRELFF
v_call: TRBV10-3; j_call: TRBJ2-7; d_call: NA; clone_size: few; cdr3_nt: TGTGCCATCAGGGATTTTGGTTACGAGCAGTACTTC; cdr3_aa: CAIRDFGYEQYF
v_call: TRBV29-1; j_call: TRBJ2-3; d_call: TRBD2; clone_size: few; cdr3_nt: TGCAGCGCCTCGCGGGGGGTTAGCACAGATACGCAGTATTTT; cdr3_aa: CSASRGVSTDTQYF
v_call: TRBV5-5; j_call: TRBJ1-5; d_call: NA; clone_size: NA; cdr3_nt: TGTGCCAGCAGCTTGGGGTGGGGTGGCAATCAGCCCCAGCATTTT; cdr3_aa: CASSLGWGGNQPQHF
v_call: TRBV2; j_call: TRBJ2-1; d_call: NA; clone_size: NA; cdr3_nt: TGTGCCAGTCTACAGGGTTGGCATGAGCAGTTCTTC; cdr3_aa: CASLQGWHEQFF
v_call: TRBV10-3; j_call: TRBJ2-6; d_call: NA; clone_size: few; cdr3_nt: TGTGCCATCAGTGAACCCCATCGACAGGGAGGAGCTTGGCCCTCTGGGGCCAACGTCCTGACTTTC; cdr3_aa: CAISEPHRQGGAWPSGANVLTF
v_call: TRBV5-1; j_call: TRBJ2-4; d_call: TRBD1; clone_size: few; cdr3_nt: TGCGCCAGCAGCTTGCTACAGGGGAAAGCCAAAAACATTCAGTACTTC; cdr3_aa: CASSLLQGKAKNIQYF
v_call: TRBV29-1; j_call: TRBJ1-2; d_call: NA; clone_size: NA; cdr3_nt: TGCAGCGTTGAGGGGAAGACTCCCTATGGCTACACCTTC; cdr3_aa: CSVEGKTPYGYTF
v_call: TRBV12-3/TRBV12-4; j_call: TRBJ2-5; d_call: TRBD2; clone_size: few; cdr3_nt: TGTGCCAGCAGTTCTTCCGTGGGACTAGCGGGAAAGACCCAGTACTTC; cdr3_aa: CASSSSVGLAGKTQYF
v_call: TRBV24-1; j_call: TRBJ2-3; d_call: TRBD2; clone_size: NA; cdr3_nt: TGTGCCACCAGTGATTCAGGCGGGAGGACAGATACGCAGTATTTT; cdr3_aa: CATSDSGGRTDTQYF
v_call: TRBV12-3/TRBV12-4; j_call: TRBJ2-3; d_call: NA; clone_size: NA; cdr3_nt: TGTGCCAGCAGAAGGGGCTACTCAGGGGATACGCAGTATTTT; cdr3_aa: CASRRGYSGDTQYF
v_call: TRBV20-1; j_call: TRBJ2-1; d_call: TRBD2; clone_size: NA; cdr3_nt: TGCAGTGCTACAAGCGGGGGTTTGTTCAATGAGCAGTTCTTC; cdr3_aa: CSATSGGLFNEQFF
v_call: TRBV6-5; j_call: TRBJ2-3; d_call: NA; clone_size: few; cdr3_nt: TGTGCCAGCAGTTACTCGCCTAGCGGCACAGATACGCAGTATTTT; cdr3_aa: CASSYSPSGTDTQYF
v_call: TRBV2; j_call: TRBJ2-5; d_call: TRBD1; clone_size: NA; cdr3_nt: TGTGCCAGCCTCCGGGACAGGGCGGAGACCCAGTACTTC; cdr3_aa: CASLRDRAETQYF